Listed here are 32 T cell receptor beta chains from one sample, sequenced in a study of shared clonotypes between healthy human individuals. Libraries were prepared by immunoSEQ multiplex PCR; TCRdb keeps only in-frame clonotypes and omits some of them. This sample yields approximately 95,000 clones, of which roughly two thirds are seen a single time; over 35% belongs to the top ten. Sequences were obtained from memory CD8+ T cells sorted from blood. Subset indicated: CD45RO+ cells pooled with CCR7-negative TemRA cells. The receptor source for this set is a young man in good health.

V gene TRBV5-6 combines with J gene TRBJ1-2; 8 bases match TRBD1. The junction had 4 bases not matched to a gene; V was cut back by 4 bases and J by 5 bases. CDR1 is SGHDT and CDR2 is YYEEEE in the germline V gene. This CDR3 region has 13 residues. CDR3 nucleotide sequence: TGTGCCAGCAGCAAGGACAGGGAGTATGGCTACACCTTC. Its protein is CASSKDREYGYTF.

This sequence joins TRBV28 and TRBJ2-3; 10 bases line up with TRBD1. The CDR3 sequence is 16 residues long. CDR1 is MDHEN, CDR2 SYDVKM, per germline. J gave up 3 bases and V 6 bases, and 9 bases lay outside the gene matches. CDR3 sequence: CASRSPGTGATDTQYF. DNA for the CDR3: TGTGCCAGCAGATCCCCCGGGACAGGGGCGACAGATACGCAGTATTTT.

By sample share, this clone is medium-sized. This chain uses TRBV28 with TRBJ2-3, with TRBD2 matching 7 bases. V lost 6 bases, J lost 1 base, and 7 bases stayed unmatched. There are 15 residues in the CDR3. Germline CDR1 is MDHEN and CDR2 is SYDVKM. CDR3 nucleotide sequence: TGTGCCAGCAGCCCCTTAACTAGCGGCACAGATACGCAGTATTTT. This gives the protein CASSPLTSGTDTQYF.

This chain links TRBV18 with TRBJ2-7, with TRBD1 identical over 9 bases. The CDR3 loop spans 14 amino acids. Germline V gene lookup returns CDR1 KGHSH and CDR2 LQKENI. V dropped 6 bases and J dropped 4; count of bases not matched to a gene: 7. The CDR3 region is CASSHRGHGYEQYF. For the CDR3, the DNA is TGTGCCAGCTCCCACAGGGGGCATGGTTACGAGCAGTACTTC.

The chain combines TRBV25-1 with TRBJ2-7; 8 bases are a match to TRBD2. Germline CDR1 is MGHDK and CDR2 is SYGVNS. After removal of 0 bases from V and 5 bases from J, the junction contained 6 bases not matched to a gene. The CDR3 runs 15 residues. The CDR3 sequence is CASSEYRGGRNEQYF. CDR3 nucleotides: TGTGCCAGCAGTGAATATCGGGGGGGAAGGAACGAGCAGTACTTC.

V gene TRBV19 combines with J gene TRBJ2-1; TRBD2 is a possible D gene (5 bases). The V gene lost 3 bases and the J gene lost 4 bases, with 13 bases spanning the gap. The V gene's germline CDR1 is LNHDA and CDR2 SQIVND (reference sequence). There are 15 residues in the CDR3. CDR3 DNA sequence: TGTGCCAGTAGTATTAGCTTTGGCGGGTACAATGAGCAGTTCTTC. Its protein is CASSISFGGYNEQFF.

The V gene is TRBV7-9, the J gene TRBJ2-7, with D possibly matching TRBD2 (6 bases). Trimming removed 2 bases from V and 4 bases from J, with 18 bases in between. The V gene's germline CDR1 is SEHNR and CDR2 FQNEAQ (reference sequence). The CDR3 consists of 16 residues. The CDR3 nucleotides read TGTGCCAGCAGCTTAATTAGGGTCAGGGACTGGTACGAGCAGTACTTC. As protein: CASSLIRVRDWYEQYF. The full variable domain, with the rest looked up from reference TRBV7-9 and TRBJ2-7, is DTGVSQNPRHKITKRGQNVTFRCDPISEHNRLYWYRQTLGQGPEFLTYFQNEAQLEKSRLLSDRFSAERPKGSFSTLEIQRTEQGDSAMYLCASSLIRVRDWYEQYFGPGTRLTVT.

This clone was seen a few times. The genes are TRBV28 and TRBJ1-4, with 10 nucleotides matching TRBD1. The CDR3 contains 15 residues. J gave up 10 bases and V 3 bases, and 8 bases lay outside the gene matches. Germline V gene sequence: CDR1 MDHEN, CDR2 SYDVKM. CDR3 in DNA: TGTGCCAGCAGTTTTTACTGGACAGGGGGTGGAAAACTGTTTTTT. It is translated as CASSFYWTGGGKLFF.

This clone has only one observation. CDR3 loop: CASSKAVRDRGCSGELFF. CDR3 sequence (DNA): TGTGCCAGCAGCAAAGCGGTAAGGGACAGGGGTTGTTCCGGGGAGCTGTTTTTT. The V call is TRBV21-1, the J call TRBJ2-2; no DNA check was done on the table's D call, TRBD1. TRBV21-1 is a recognized pseudogene. This CDR3 is 18 amino acids long.

For the CDR3, the DNA is TGCGCCAGCAGCCCAGCCCTCCCGTGGGACTCTGGGGCCAACGTCCTGACTTTC. It is translated as CASSPALPWDSGANVLTF. The chain is built from TRBV4-3 and TRBJ2-6; D unclear. Trimming pared 4 bases from V and 0 bases from J, leaving 16 bases between. CDR3 size: 18 residues. The V gene's germline CDR1 is LGHNA and CDR2 YSLEER.

This sequence joins TRBV27 and TRBJ2-1; TRBD2 is a possible D gene (5 bases). This CDR3 is built from 15 residues. Per germline, CDR1 MNHEY and CDR2 SMNVEV (reference sequence). Trimming removed 4 bases at V and 5 bases at J, with 15 bases between. CDR3 DNA sequence: TGTGCCAGCAGTTACCTCCTCGGGGATGACAATGAGCAGTTCTTC. Its protein product is CASSYLLGDDNEQFF.

This clone was counted a few times. The J gene is TRBJ2-1, the V gene TRBV6-4; D not certain. V lost 3 bases and J 9 bases, leaving 12 bases between the germline ends. The length of the CDR3 is 13 residues. The germline CDR1 and CDR2 sequences are MRHNA and SNTAGT. The CDR3 sequence: CASSEEGVGEQFF. The CDR3 DNA follows: TGTGCCAGCAGTGAAGAAGGAGTTGGTGAGCAGTTCTTC.

As regards this clone: This likely stems from a read error, as it lies one base from a far larger clone. The sample has other DNA sequences that encode this CDR3 too. The gene calls are TRBV7-9 and TRBJ1-1; TRBD1 agrees at 9 bases. In germline, CDR1 is SEHNR, CDR2 FQNEAQ (reference sequence). This CDR3 has 17 amino acids. Trimming cost V 7 bases and J 4 bases; bases outside gene matches: 16. This CDR3 reads CASTFHDWTGVGTEAFF. The CDR3, as DNA: TGTGCCAGCACCTTTCATGATTGGACAGGGGTCGGCACTGAAGCTTTCTTT.

The chain employs TRBV28 and TRBJ1-3; D not resolved. The CDR3 spans 14 residues. Between the trimmed V and J ends, which lost 5 bases and 0 bases, there was a span of 8 bases. CDR1 is MDHEN, CDR2 SYDVKM, per germline. CDR3: CASSRRHSGNTIYF. CDR3 in DNA: TGTGCCAGCAGTAGAAGGCACTCTGGAAACACCATATATTTT.

The V gene is TRBV11-2, the J gene TRBJ2-7; 8 nucleotides align to TRBD2. The length of the CDR3 is 14 residues. In germline, CDR1 is SGHAT, CDR2 FQNNGV. The V segment lost 5 bases and the J segment 4 bases; nucleotides outside the gene matches: 7. CDR3 sequence reads: CASSPGLGSYEQYF. The DNA for the CDR3 is TGTGCCAGCAGCCCGGGACTAGGGAGTTACGAGCAGTACTTC.

This clone was seen ten or more times. J is TRBJ2-3 and V is TRBV4-2, with 11 bases that match TRBD2. Germline assignment: CDR1 LGHNA and CDR2 YNFKEQ. V shed 0 bases, J shed 3 bases, and the junction held 2 bases outside the gene matches. The CDR3 loop spans 16 amino acids. The CDR3: CASSQEIAGGTDTQYF. The CDR3 nucleotides are TGTGCCAGCAGCCAAGAAATAGCGGGAGGGACAGATACGCAGTATTTT.

This clone has ten or more counts. This chain connects TRBV4-2 to TRBJ2-5; no definite D call. The CDR3 runs 15 residues. The germline CDR1 and CDR2 sequences are LGHNA and YNFKEQ. V was pared by 0 bases and J by 1 base, with 9 bases between. CDR3 region: CASSQDPGGQETQYF. CDR3 nucleotides: TGTGCCAGCAGCCAAGACCCAGGCGGCCAAGAGACCCAGTACTTC.

This chain uses TRBV28 with TRBJ2-4, with a possible D match to TRBD2 (6 bases). This CDR3 region has 16 residues. The germline gives CDR1 MDHEN, CDR2 SYDVKM. V was cut by 3 bases and J by 1 base, with 13 bases left in between. Written as DNA, the CDR3 is TGTGCCAGCAGTTTCCGCGGGGATGTGGCCAAAAACATTCAGTACTTC. This codes for CASSFRGDVAKNIQYF. Variable domain in full (rest from reference TRBV28 and TRBJ2-4): DVKVTQSSRYLVKRTGEKVFLECVQDMDHENMFWYRQDPGLGLRLIYFSYDVKMKEKGDIPEGYSVSREKKERFSLILESASTNQTSMYLCASSFRGDVAKNIQYFGAGTRLSVL.

V and J are TRBV10-3 and TRBJ2-1; 13 bases are shared with TRBD2. The CDR3 has 14 residues. V was clipped by 6 bases and J by 5 bases; unmatched bases: 1. The germline gives CDR1 ENHRY, CDR2 SYGVKD. The CDR3 spells CAISGLAGDNEQFF. The CDR3 DNA sequence: TGTGCCATCAGCGGACTAGCGGGGGACAATGAGCAGTTCTTC.

DNA of the CDR3: TGTGCCAGTAGTATTCCAGGGTTGCCCTACGAGCAGTACTTC. Protein product: CASSIPGLPYEQYF. The chain uses TRBV19 and TRBJ2-7; tentative D call: TRBD1 (5 bases). The V gene lost 3 bases and the J gene lost 2 bases, with 11 bases spanning the gap. This CDR3 is built from 14 residues. Germline V lookup: CDR1 LNHDA, CDR2 SQIVND (reference sequence).

The rearrangement links TRBV4-2 to TRBJ2-1; the D call may be TRBD1 or TRBD2 (6 bases each). V was trimmed by 3 bases and J by 9 bases, leaving 15 bases between them. There are 14 residues in the CDR3. Per germline, CDR1 LGHNA and CDR2 YNFKEQ. The CDR3 is CASSQFLGGGEQFF. The CDR3 DNA sequence: TGTGCCAGCAGCCAGTTCCTAGGAGGGGGTGAGCAGTTCTTC.

This clone was counted once. The CDR3 is CASTSQGTNEKLFF. The CDR3 coding sequence is TGTGCCAGCACCTCACAGGGTACTAATGAAAAACTGTTTTTT. The chain joins TRBV7-9 to TRBJ1-4; tentatively, D is TRBD1 (6 bases). The germline V gene encodes CDR1 SEHNR and CDR2 FQNEAQ (reference sequence). V lost 7 bases, J lost 2 bases, and 11 bases lay in between. The CDR3 sequence is 14 residues long.

The chain uses TRBV7-6 and TRBJ2-3, with 10 bases fitting TRBD2. This CDR3 comprises 15 residues. Germline-derived CDR1 and CDR2 are SGHVS and FNYEAQ. The V and J ends lost 3 bases and 4 bases, in that order; junction bases with no gene match: 4. DNA of the CDR3: TGTGCCAGCAGCTTTTCAGCGGGAGGGGCAGATACGCAGTATTTT. Amino acid sequence: CASSFSAGGADTQYF.

CDR3 region: CASSQVRGGYTF. CDR3 coding DNA: TGCGCCAGCAGCCAAGTGAGAGGCGGCTACACCTTC. The rearrangement links TRBV4-1 to TRBJ1-2; D is ambiguous. The V gene lost 1 base and the J gene lost 8 bases, with 8 bases spanning the gap. Germline-derived CDR1 and CDR2 are MGHRA and YSYEKL. The CDR3 is made up of 12 amino acids.

The gene calls are TRBV28 and TRBJ1-3; tentatively, D is TRBD1 (5 bases). CDR1 MDHEN and CDR2 SYDVKM come from the germline V gene. V lost 7 bases, J lost 1 base, and 11 bases lay in between. This CDR3 is 14 amino acids long. CDR3 residues: CASTRGESGNTIYF. The CDR3, as DNA: TGTGCCAGCACTCGAGGGGAATCTGGAAACACCATATATTTT.

Ten or more counts support this clone. The CDR3, as DNA: TGTGCCAGCAACCACGGCGACTCTGGAAACACCATATATTTT. Residues: CASNHGDSGNTIYF. This chain links TRBV7-8 with TRBJ1-3; D is undetermined. Trimming left V 7 bases short and J 0 bases short, with 10 bases between. The CDR3 totals 14 residues. Germline CDR1 is SGHVS and CDR2 is FQNEAQ. Using reference TRBV7-8 and TRBJ1-3 for the parts outside the CDR3, the full variable domain is GAGVSQSPRYKVAKRGQDVALRCDPISGHVSLFWYQQALGQGPEFLTYFQNEAQLDKSGLPSDRFFAERPEGSVSTLKIQRTQQEDSAVYLCASNHGDSGNTIYFGEGSWLTVV.

This clone turned up a few times. CDR3 sequence (DNA): TGTGCCAGCAGCCCTGGGACCCTCGGCGAGCAGTACTTC. It encodes CASSPGTLGEQYF. The chain combines TRBV7-9 with TRBJ2-7; the D gene could be TRBD1 or TRBD2 (5 bases each). CDR3 length: 13 amino acids. The V gene lost 5 bases and the J gene lost 6 bases, with 14 bases spanning the gap. CDR1 is SEHNR and CDR2 is FQNEAQ in the germline V gene (reference sequence). Full variable domain (rest looked up from reference TRBV7-9 and TRBJ2-7): DTGVSQNPRHKITKRGQNVTFRCDPISEHNRLYWYRQTLGQGPEFLTYFQNEAQLEKSRLLSDRFSAERPKGSFSTLEIQRTEQGDSAMYLCASSPGTLGEQYFGPGTRLTVT.

The gene calls are TRBV6-6 and TRBJ1-5, with a possible D match to TRBD1 (6 bases). Germline V gene sequence: CDR1 MNHNY, CDR2 SVGAGI (reference sequence). The CDR3 runs to 15 residues. V was cut by 6 bases and J by 0 bases, with 12 bases left in between. CDR3 region: CASRKRGDSNQPQHF. CDR3 DNA sequence: TGTGCCAGCAGAAAAAGGGGGGATAGCAATCAGCCCCAGCATTTT.

This chain joins TRBV6-1 and TRBJ1-5, with D possibly matching TRBD1 (6 bases). V lost 1 base, J lost 7 bases, and 14 bases lay in between. This CDR3 is 15 amino acids long. Germline loops: CDR1 MNHNS, CDR2 SASEGT. Here the CDR3 DNA reads TGTGCCAGCAGTGAAGGTCGGGGGGGCGGACAGCCCCAGCATTTT. It codes for CASSEGRGGGQPQHF.

This chain joins TRBV5-4 and TRBJ2-7; TRBD2 matches 14 bases. Germline CDR1 SGHNT, CDR2 YYREEE (reference sequence). This CDR3 has 19 residues. V lost 3 bases to trimming and J lost 2 bases; unmatched junction nucleotides: 13. The CDR3 DNA is TGTGCCAGCAGCTCCGTACCGGGACTAGCGGGAGTCGCAACCTACGAGCAGTACTTC. It yields the protein CASSSVPGLAGVATYEQYF.

The chain has TRBV11-2 and TRBJ2-1; TRBD1 or TRBD2 may be the D gene (5 bases each). V was trimmed by 2 bases and J by 3 bases, leaving 8 bases between them. The CDR3 has 14 residues. The germline V gene has CDR1 SGHAT and CDR2 FQNNGV. The CDR3 region is CASSLRDLYNEQFF. The CDR3 DNA is TGTGCCAGCAGCTTAAGGGACCTCTACAATGAGCAGTTCTTC.

This clone was seen a few times. The V gene is TRBV12-5, the J gene TRBJ2-7; 9 bases agree with TRBD2. The V and J ends lost 3 bases and 0 bases, in that order; junction bases with no gene match: 21. CDR1 and CDR2 from the germline V gene are LGHNT and FRNRAP. There are 21 residues in the CDR3. The CDR3 coding sequence is TGTGCTAGTGGTTTTAACAATACCCCGGGACTAGCAACTACAAGCTCCTACGAGCAGTACTTC. Its protein is CASGFNNTPGLATTSSYEQYF.